This T cell receptor beta chain was recovered during a study of blood T cell repertoires in COVID-19. The wider study: PBMCs, B-cell-depleted T cells, or T cells were the source of the cDNA or gDNA that made up the material.

Using immunoSEQ multiplex PCR, the repertoire was profiled, and TCRdb retains in-frame clones only, with some absent. The sample has around 97,000 clones, around 84% seen once. Germline-derived CDR1 and CDR2 are MNHEY and SVGAGI. The CDR3 sequence is 15 residues long. Trimming removed 6 bases from V and 5 bases from J; junction bases left unmatched: 8. The sequence was obtained from a human donor in a cohort sampled during active COVID-19. The chain carries TRBV6-5 and TRBJ1-2; 11 bases fit TRBD1. Sequencing used peripheral blood. Here the CDR3 DNA reads TGTGCCAGCAGCAAAGGAGGGACAGGGGGGTATGGCTACACCTTC. It is translated as CASSKGGTGGYGYTF.